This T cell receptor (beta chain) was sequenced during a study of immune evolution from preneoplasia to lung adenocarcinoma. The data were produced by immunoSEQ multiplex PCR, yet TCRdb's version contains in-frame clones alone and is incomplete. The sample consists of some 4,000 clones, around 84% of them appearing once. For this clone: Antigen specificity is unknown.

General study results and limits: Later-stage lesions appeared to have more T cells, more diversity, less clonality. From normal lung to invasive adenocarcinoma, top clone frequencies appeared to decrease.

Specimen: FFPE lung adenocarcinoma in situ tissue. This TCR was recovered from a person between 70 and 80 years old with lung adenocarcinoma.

The CDR3 nucleotides read TGTGCCAGCAGTAGGGGACAGCTCTACGAGCAGTACTTC. It is translated as CASSRGQLYEQYF. The V call is TRBV2, the J call TRBJ2-7; 7 nucleotides match TRBD1. In germline, CDR1 is SNHLY, CDR2 FYNNEI. V was pared by 5 bases and J by 3 bases, with 4 bases of the junction left unmatched. This CDR3 is built from 13 residues.